Described below is a single T cell receptor (beta chain) sequence and its context. Naive CD8 isolation took CD45RO-negative cells positively selected for CCR7 and excluded terminally differentiated effector memory CD45RA+ cells. Recent acute infections and vaccinations were absent in the healthy HIV-negative adult donors. The data derive from a study of shared clonotypes between healthy human individuals. Whole-study context: Researchers assigned three CD4 naive, three CD4 memory, two CD8 naive and one CD8 memory plate to each donor.

Germline V gene sequence: CDR1 SGHTA, CDR2 FQGNSA. The CDR3 contains 14 residues. The germline V and J ends were trimmed by 6 bases and 6 bases, with 14 bases remaining between them. The assay was immunoSEQ multiplex PCR, and TCRdb's table has in-frame clones only and misses some. Of under 600,000 clones listed, about 98% are singletons. The sample comprised naive CD8+ T cells sorted from blood. This TCR was recovered from a young man in good health. The J gene is TRBJ2-2, the V gene TRBV7-2; either TRBD1 or TRBD2 may fit D (6 bases each). This CDR3 reads CASRGGRVPGELFF. The DNA for the CDR3 is TGTGCCAGCAGGGGGGGCAGGGTTCCCGGGGAGCTGTTTTTT.